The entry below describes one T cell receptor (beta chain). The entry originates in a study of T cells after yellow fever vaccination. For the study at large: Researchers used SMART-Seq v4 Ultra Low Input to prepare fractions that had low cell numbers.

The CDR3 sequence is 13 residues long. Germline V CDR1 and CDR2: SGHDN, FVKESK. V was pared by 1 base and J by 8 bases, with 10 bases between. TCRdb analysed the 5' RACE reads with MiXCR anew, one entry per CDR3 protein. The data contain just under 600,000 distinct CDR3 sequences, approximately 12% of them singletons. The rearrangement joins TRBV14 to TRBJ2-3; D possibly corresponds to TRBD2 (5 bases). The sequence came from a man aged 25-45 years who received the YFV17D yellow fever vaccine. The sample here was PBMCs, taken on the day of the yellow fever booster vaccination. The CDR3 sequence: CASSQAGSGTQYF. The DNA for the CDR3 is TGTGCCAGCAGCCAAGCGGGAAGTGGTACGCAGTATTTT.